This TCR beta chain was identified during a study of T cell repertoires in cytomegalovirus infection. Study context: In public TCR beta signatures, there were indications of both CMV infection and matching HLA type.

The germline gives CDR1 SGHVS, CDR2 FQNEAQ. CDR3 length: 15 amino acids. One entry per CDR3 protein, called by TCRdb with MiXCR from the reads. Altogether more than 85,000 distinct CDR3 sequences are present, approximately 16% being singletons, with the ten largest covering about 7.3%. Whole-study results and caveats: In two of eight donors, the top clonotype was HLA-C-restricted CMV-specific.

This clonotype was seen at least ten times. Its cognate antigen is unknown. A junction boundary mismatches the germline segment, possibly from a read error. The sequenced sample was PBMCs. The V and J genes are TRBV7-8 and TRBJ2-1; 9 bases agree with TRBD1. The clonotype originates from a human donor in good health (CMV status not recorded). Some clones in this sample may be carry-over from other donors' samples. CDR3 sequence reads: CASSIDRGSFNEQFF. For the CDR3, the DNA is TGTGCCAGCAGCATAGACAGGGGGTCCTTCAATGAGCAGTTCTTC.